The subject of this entry is one T cell receptor beta chain. The clone's antigen remains unknown. No much larger clone is present one base from it, and per-base qualities are unavailable. Collaborating institutions collected whole blood in K2EDTA tubes following their own protocols. For TCRbeta analysis, collaborators shipped samples as frozen whole blood, isolated PBMCs, or DNA extracted from either of those sample types. The immunoSEQ Assay, a bias-controlled multiplex PCR, was used to amplify TCRbeta CDR3 regions from genomic DNA. The original methods were these. The number of nucleated cells in each sample was estimated from the amplification of reference gene primers within the assay. To quantify the absolute abundance of each unique TCRbeta CDR3 rearrangement, sequence reads were collapsed and filtered. Productive Simpson clonality was computed per sample as the square root of Simpson's diversity index over productive rearrangements. Imported from immuneACCESS, the table was reduced by TCRdb to in-frame sequences with V and J called. These copies leave out some clones; in studies compared against another copy, an unresolved V gene accounts for under half, and the cause of the remainder is not known. That table is the source of V, J and clone size, and D and trimming were worked out from the DNA. For this sample the table gives approximately 250,000 clones, of which about four fifths were detected only once. The biggest ten clones account for about 4% of the sample.

This record comes from a study of blood T cell repertoires in COVID-19 (TCRdb year 2020). For context, the study as a whole: The collaborator samples originated in the United States, Italy and Spain and spanned the acute and convalescent phases of COVID-19. The repertoires were made available in a free public database intended to serve as a resource for research on the immune response to SARS-CoV-2. The dataset comprised deeply sampled blood TCRbeta repertoires from subjects exposed to, actively infected with, or recovered from COVID-19. The samples were drawn from two sources: the first 160 participants of the ongoing ImmuneRACE study, and 1,000 to 1,500 subjects contributed by 6 global collaborators. The sample metadata nearly always contained a de-identified subject ID, COVID-19 status, age in years and sex. The prospective study material was composed of cDNA or gDNA derived from T cells, B-cell-depleted T cells, or PBMCs. Where available, HLA class I and class II types were taken from metadata supplied by the sample provider and were not determined by assay-based typing. Here is what the overall study found, with its caveats: The quantity of clinical and demographic metadata differed by source and by participant and was supplied without curation.

From cysteine to phenylalanine, the CDR3 is 17 amino acids long. Only CDR3 DNA is held: 51 bases, read in frame from base 1. CDR1 and CDR2 were assigned from the germline V gene as SQVTM and ANQGSEA. V is pruned by 4 bases and J by 0 bases, leaving 10 bases of the junction without a gene match. Material: peripheral blood. The chain is encoded by TRBV29-1 joined to TRBJ2-1; TRBD2 matches 9 bases in the middle. This receptor was obtained from a man between 50 and 59 years old with acute or convalescent COVID-19. Here is the DNA: TGCAGCGTTGTCGGGCTAGCGGGGAAAAGCTCCTACAATGAGCAGTTCTTC. It translates to CSVVGLAGKSSYNEQFF.